The 30 T cell receptor beta chains given below trace back to one sample, sequenced in a study of shared clonotypes between healthy human individuals. Method: immunoSEQ multiplex PCR; TCRdb's copy keeps in-frame clones and lacks some. The sample records around 690,000 clones, 80% to 95% being singletons. The sequenced material came from memory CD8+ T cells from PBMCs. Specified subset: CD45RO+ cells pooled with CCR7-negative TemRA cells. Receptors originate from a man between 18 and 29 years old in good health. Some clones in this sample may be carry-over from other donors' samples.

A word on this clone: Other DNA sequences from this sample encode an identical CDR3 as well. The V gene is TRBV7-9, the J gene TRBJ2-5, with D unclear. Trimming took 1 base from V and 5 from J, leaving 11 bases between them. Germline lookup yields CDR1 SEHNR and CDR2 FQNEAQ (reference sequence). CDR3 size: 14 residues. The CDR3 DNA reads TGTGCCAGCAGCTTAGGGCCAAGTTGGGAGACCCAGTACTTC. The encoded protein is CASSLGPSWETQYF.

The chain carries TRBV30 and TRBJ2-2, with 8 bases that match TRBD1. The length of the CDR3 is 14 residues. Germline V lookup: CDR1 GTSNPN, CDR2 SVGIG (reference sequence). The ends lost 1 base at V and 7 bases at J; junction bases unmatched: 5. CDR3 loop: CAWSAGQGIGELFF. Here the CDR3 DNA reads TGTGCCTGGAGTGCCGGACAGGGTATCGGGGAGCTGTTTTTT. Looking up the rest from reference TRBV30 and TRBJ2-2 gives the full variable domain: SQTIHQWPATLVQPVGSPLSLECTVEGTSNPNLYWYRQAAGRGLQLLFYSVGIGQISSEVPQNLSASRPQDRQFILSSKKLLLSDSGFYLCAWSAGQGIGELFFGEGSRLTVL.

The chain couples TRBV19 to TRBJ2-3; maybe TRBD2 (5 bases). The CDR3 is 15 residues long. V shed 3 bases and J shed 0 bases, with 10 bases lying between them. The germline CDR1 and CDR2 sequences are LNHDA and SQIVND (reference sequence). CDR3 in DNA: TGTGCCAGTAGTATGGAGGCGAGCAGCACAGATACGCAGTATTTT. The encoded protein is CASSMEASSTDTQYF.

On this clone: This sample also contains other DNA sequences that code for the same CDR3. The CDR3 DNA sequence: TGTGCCAGTAGTATTGGTACGGGGGAGCTGTTTTTT. Its protein product is CASSIGTGELFF. The chain recombines TRBV19 with TRBJ2-2; D gene ambiguous. Trimming removed 3 bases from V and 8 bases from J, with 7 bases in between. CDR1 and CDR2 (germline): LNHDA, SQIVND (reference sequence). The CDR3 covers 12 residues.

The chain is built from TRBV9 and TRBJ2-5; D perhaps matches TRBD1 (6 bases). V lost 0 bases and J 5 bases, leaving 14 bases between the germline ends. CDR1 is SGDLS and CDR2 is YYNGEE in the germline V gene. This CDR3 has 15 residues. The CDR3 bases are TGTGCCAGCAGCGTAGCCAGTGGGGGCTACGAGACCCAGTACTTC. Translating it yields CASSVASGGYETQYF.

V is TRBV4-2 and J is TRBJ2-2; D might be TRBD2 (5 bases). V was cut by 2 bases and J by 8 bases, with 24 bases left in between. CDR3 size: 18 residues. Germline values: CDR1 LGHNA, CDR2 YNFKEQ. The CDR3 reads CASSQYTHGPEEAGELFF. The CDR3 nucleotides are TGTGCCAGCAGCCAATATACCCATGGCCCAGAGGAGGCGGGGGAGCTGTTTTTT.

Details on this clone: This CDR3 is also generated by other DNA sequences in the sample. This rearrangement joins TRBV27 to TRBJ1-2; TRBD1 matches 12 bases. Germline assignment: CDR1 MNHEY and CDR2 SMNVEV (reference sequence). The V segment lost 5 bases and the J segment 8 bases; nucleotides outside the gene matches: 9. The CDR3 is 15 amino acids. The CDR3, as DNA: TGTGCCAGCAGTAGCCCGGGACAGGGGGCGGGAGGCTACACCTTC. Translated, it gives CASSSPGQGAGGYTF.

The genes are TRBV13 and TRBJ2-5; perhaps D is TRBD1 or TRBD2 (6 bases each). The CDR3 is 14 amino acids. Germline values: CDR1 PRHDT, CDR2 FYEKMQ (reference sequence). The V end lost 8 bases, the J end lost 5 bases, and 18 bases lay between the germline ends. Here the CDR3 reads CASERWGASETQYF. In DNA, the CDR3 is TGTGCCAGCGAGCGTTGGGGGGCGAGTGAGACCCAGTACTTC.

The chain joins TRBV5-8 to TRBJ2-7; 12 nucleotides agree with TRBD2. Losses at the gene ends were 4 bases for V and 4 bases for J; bases not matched to a gene: 12. Germline assignment: CDR1 SGHTS and CDR2 YDEGEE. The CDR3 extends over 17 amino acids. CDR3 sequence: CASSTWKTSGSPYEQYF. CDR3 nucleotide sequence: TGTGCCAGCAGCACCTGGAAGACTAGCGGGAGCCCGTACGAGCAGTACTTC.

V and J are TRBV19 and TRBJ2-7; TRBD2 aligns across 10 bases. Germline assignment: CDR1 LNHDA and CDR2 SQIVND (reference sequence). J lost 1 base, V lost 3 bases, and 21 bases had no gene match. The CDR3 contains 21 residues. The CDR3 DNA is TGTGCCAGTAGTATTTCTGCCTTGGAGCGGGAGGGCCCCTGGGCGTCCTACGAGCAGTACTTC. Translation gives CASSISALEREGPWASYEQYF.

In its sample, this clone was seen once. The chain employs TRBV28 and TRBJ1-5; D not certain. V dropped 3 bases and J dropped 4 bases, with 10 bases sitting between them. Germline V gives CDR1 MDHEN, CDR2 SYDVKM. The CDR3 spans 14 residues. The CDR3 region is CASSFHVLNQPQHF. CDR3 DNA sequence: TGTGCCAGCAGTTTCCACGTTCTTAATCAGCCCCAGCATTTT.

The chain uses TRBV27 and TRBJ2-1; the match to TRBD2 covers 11 bases. V lost 4 bases, J lost 4 bases, and 3 bases stayed unmatched. Looked up from germline, CDR1 is MNHEY and CDR2 is SMNVEV (reference sequence). This CDR3 has 15 residues. CDR3: CASSSGLAAYNEQFF. CDR3 DNA sequence: TGTGCCAGCAGTTCGGGACTAGCGGCTTACAATGAGCAGTTCTTC.

The count of this clone is one. J is TRBJ2-7 and V is TRBV6-5, with 13 bases aligning to TRBD2. Germline V CDR1 and CDR2: MNHEY, SVGAGI. CDR3 length equals 15 residues. J was trimmed by 6 bases and V by 6 bases; bases with no gene match: 8. CDR3 in DNA: TGTGCCAGCAGCCAAGAGACTAGCGGGAGGAGCGAGCAGTACTTC. This translates into CASSQETSGRSEQYF.

This chain uses TRBV15 with TRBJ2-2, with TRBD2 identical over 9 bases. CDR1 and CDR2 (germline): LNHNV, YYDKDF (reference sequence). There are 17 residues in the CDR3. V trimming: 4 bases; J trimming: 2 bases; junction bases outside the gene matches: 8. The CDR3 region is CATSIMTGTSNTGELFF. DNA of the CDR3: TGTGCCACCAGCATAATGACAGGGACTAGCAACACCGGGGAGCTGTTTTTT.

The chain joins TRBV29-1 to TRBJ2-3, with no clear D. Looked up from germline, CDR1 is SQVTM and CDR2 is ANQGSEA. Trimming left V 2 bases short and J 4 bases short, with 4 bases between. The CDR3 length is 11 residues. Written as DNA, the CDR3 is TGCAGCGTTGAACTGGCAGATACGCAGTATTTT. Amino acids: CSVELADTQYF.

The chain has TRBV10-3 and TRBJ2-7; TRBD1 might be the D (5 bases). CDR1 is ENHRY and CDR2 is SYGVKD in the germline V gene. Trimming left V 3 bases short and J 0 bases short, with 12 bases between. The CDR3 runs to 15 residues. DNA of the CDR3: TGTGCCATCAGTGAAAGACAGCCTCTCTCCTACGAGCAGTACTTC. Translating gives CAISERQPLSYEQYF.

The CDR3 loop is CASSSRALQETQYF. The CDR3, as DNA: TGTGCCAGCAGTTCCAGGGCCCTCCAAGAGACCCAGTACTTC. The chain employs TRBV28 and TRBJ2-5; D may be TRBD1 (5 bases). Trimming removed 4 bases at V and 1 base at J, with 10 bases between. The CDR3 extends over 14 amino acids. CDR1 is MDHEN and CDR2 is SYDVKM in the germline V gene.

This chain joins TRBV7-9 and TRBJ2-2; 9 bases map to TRBD2. With 1 base clipped from V and 4 bases from J, the junction kept 4 bases outside the gene matches. The CDR3 is 16 amino acids. Germline V gives CDR1 SEHNR, CDR2 FQNEAQ (reference sequence). For the CDR3, the DNA is TGTGCCAGCAGCTTAGTAGGAGCGGGAGGCACCGGGGAGCTGTTTTTT. Residues: CASSLVGAGGTGELFF.

The chain is built from TRBV27 and TRBJ2-1, with TRBD1 identical over 7 bases. J lost 3 bases, V lost 5 bases, and 4 bases had no gene match. This CDR3 comprises 14 residues. Germline V lookup: CDR1 MNHEY, CDR2 SMNVEV (reference sequence). Here the CDR3 reads CASSETGSYNEQFF. The DNA for the CDR3 is TGTGCCAGCAGTGAGACAGGGAGCTACAATGAGCAGTTCTTC.

This clone was recorded once. The V call is TRBV25-1, the J call TRBJ1-1; D is possibly TRBD1 (5 bases). There are 14 residues in the CDR3. V dropped 6 bases and J dropped 5 bases, with 16 bases sitting between them. CDR1 is MGHDK, CDR2 SYGVNS, per germline. The CDR3 nucleotides are TGTGCCAGCAGCCCCCGGCGGGGGTGGACTGAAGCTTTCTTT. Protein: CASSPRRGWTEAFF.

The V call is TRBV7-9, the J call TRBJ2-7, with D uncertain. The CDR3 extends over 12 amino acids. The germline V and J ends were trimmed by 4 bases and 4 bases, with 8 bases remaining between them. CDR1 and CDR2 from the germline V gene are SEHNR and FQNEAQ (reference sequence). CDR3 sequence (DNA): TGTGCCAGCAGCTCCATCGGTTACGAGCAGTACTTC. It encodes CASSSIGYEQYF.

The chain employs TRBV28 and TRBJ2-3; 7 positions agree with TRBD2. In germline, CDR1 is MDHEN, CDR2 SYDVKM. The length of the CDR3 is 16 residues. J was trimmed by 1 base and V by 3 bases; bases with no gene match: 7. For the CDR3, the DNA is TGTGCCAGCAGTTTGTCCGCCGGGAGGCGCACAGATACGCAGTATTTT. This translates into CASSLSAGRRTDTQYF.

The chain recombines TRBV28 with TRBJ2-7; D ambiguous. CDR3 length: 13 residues. The V end was cut by 3 bases, the J end by 5 bases, with 11 bases between. CDR1 and CDR2 from the germline V gene are MDHEN and SYDVKM. The CDR3 region has the DNA TGTGCCAGCAGTTTTCCGGCTTCAGACGAGCAGTACTTC. This sequence encodes CASSFPASDEQYF. The full variable domain, completed using reference TRBV28 and TRBJ2-7, is DVKVTQSSRYLVKRTGEKVFLECVQDMDHENMFWYRQDPGLGLRLIYFSYDVKMKEKGDIPEGYSVSREKKERFSLILESASTNQTSMYLCASSFPASDEQYFGPGTRLTVT.

This chain links TRBV7-7 with TRBJ2-1; TRBD2 matches 10 bases. From germline, CDR1 is SSHAT and CDR2 FNYEAQ (reference sequence). V lost 5 bases and J lost 9; bases outside the gene matches: 13. The CDR3 consists of 16 residues. CDR3 DNA sequence: TGTGCCAGCAGCGTCACTAGCGGGAACTTGGGCGGTGAGCAGTTCTTC. Protein: CASSVTSGNLGGEQFF.

The chain has TRBV16 and TRBJ2-7; 9 positions match TRBD1. There are 15 residues in the CDR3. V was clipped by 1 base and J by 5 bases; unmatched bases: 6. Germline V gene data show CDR1 as KGHSY and CDR2 as FQNENV. The CDR3 reads CASSQFRDRVHEQYF. The CDR3 coding sequence is TGTGCCAGCAGCCAATTCCGGGACAGGGTCCACGAGCAGTACTTC. Full variable domain (missing parts from reference TRBV16 and TRBJ2-7): GEEVAQTPKHLVRGEGQKAKLYCAPIKGHSYVFWYQQVLKNEFKFLISFQNENVFDETGMPKERFSAKCLPNSPCSLEIQATKLEDSAVYFCASSQFRDRVHEQYFGPGTRLTVT.

The chain uses TRBV7-8 and TRBJ2-2, with TRBD1 matching over 7 bases. Trimming cost V 4 bases and J 0 bases; bases outside gene matches: 2. The CDR3 is made up of 15 amino acids. Germline V gene lookup returns CDR1 SGHVS and CDR2 FQNEAQ. The CDR3: CASSYRGPNTGELFF. As DNA, the CDR3 is TGTGCCAGCAGCTACAGGGGCCCGAACACCGGGGAGCTGTTTTTT.

The chain recombines TRBV7-2 with TRBJ2-1; D may be TRBD1 (6 bases). The CDR3 is 14 amino acids. Germline assignment: CDR1 SGHTA and CDR2 FQGNSA. With 5 bases removed from V and 0 bases from J, the gap between germline ends came to 8 bases. The CDR3: CASSDRSSYNEQFF. The CDR3 DNA is TGTGCCAGCAGCGACAGGAGCTCCTACAATGAGCAGTTCTTC.

The V and J genes are TRBV30 and TRBJ1-2; D gene uncertain. CDR3 length: 10 residues. Looked up from germline, CDR1 is GTSNPN and CDR2 is SVGIG (reference sequence). The ends were cut back, 5 bases at V and 7 bases at J, with 8 bases in the middle. The CDR3 bases are TGTGCCTGGCGAGTTCGTGGCTACACCTTC. Amino acid sequence: CAWRVRGYTF.

The gene calls are TRBV19 and TRBJ1-2; perhaps TRBD1 as D (5 bases). The germline V gene has CDR1 LNHDA and CDR2 SQIVND (reference sequence). The CDR3 loop spans 15 amino acids. V lost 0 bases, J lost 8 bases, and 16 bases lay in between. The CDR3 is CASSIDPGGFEGYTF. Here the CDR3 DNA reads TGTGCCAGTAGTATAGATCCGGGGGGATTTGAAGGCTACACCTTC.

The rearrangement uses TRBV4-3 and TRBJ2-1, with D perhaps TRBD1 (6 bases). V lost 1 base, J lost 7 bases, and 8 bases lay in between. The germline V gene has CDR1 LGHNA and CDR2 YSLEER. This CDR3 has 13 residues. The CDR3 sequence is CASSQVRGNEQFF. In nucleotides, the CDR3 is TGCGCCAGCAGCCAAGTTAGGGGGAATGAGCAGTTCTTC.